The 13 T cell receptor beta chains below were found in one sample sequenced in a study of blood T cells in healthy people across ages. The use of a sample-barcoded 5' primer and a J-beta primer mix characterized a second PCR of about 7 to 12 cycles. TCRdb used MiXCR to reprocess the 5' RACE reads, holding one entry per CDR3 protein. The data contain fewer than 1,000,000 distinct CDR3 sequences, more than 40% of them singletons. Input material: blood. The receptors shown here come from a man in his 60s in good health.

This clonotype was picked up a small number of times. The chain joins TRBV27 to TRBJ1-4; no firm D call. The V gene's germline CDR1 is MNHEY and CDR2 SMNVEV (reference sequence). Trimming shortened V by 6 bases and J by 0 bases, and 8 bases separated the two germline ends. The CDR3 totals 14 residues. The DNA for the CDR3 is TGTGCCAGCAGCAACAGTGCAACTAATGAAAAACTGTTTTTT. It codes for CASSNSATNEKLFF.

This clonotype was detected a few times. The chain employs TRBV9 and TRBJ1-2, with TRBD1 as a possible D gene (6 bases). CDR3 length: 17 amino acids. CDR1 and CDR2 from the germline V gene are SGDLS and YYNGEE. Trimming cost V 0 bases and J 5 bases, with 20 bases left between them. The CDR3 spells CASSVGTGNGVLYGYTF. In DNA form, the CDR3 reads TGTGCCAGCAGCGTAGGTACAGGGAACGGGGTTTTGTATGGCTACACCTTC.

This clonotype was observed once. The rearrangement joins TRBV25-1 to TRBJ2-2, with 7 bases matching TRBD2. The CDR3 totals 12 residues. V shed 6 bases and J 6 bases; nucleotides not matched to a gene: 1. CDR1 is MGHDK and CDR2 is SYGVNS in the germline V gene. The CDR3 loop reads CASSRGAGELFF. DNA for the CDR3: TGTGCCAGCAGCCGGGGGGCCGGGGAGCTGTTTTTT. Based on the CDR3 plus reference TRBV25-1 and TRBJ2-2, the full variable domain is EADIYQTPRYLVIGTGKKITLECSQTMGHDKMYWYQQDPGMELHLIHYSYGVNSTEKGDLSSESTVSRIRTEHFPLTLESARPSHTSQYLCASSRGAGELFFGEGSRLTVL.

The chain combines TRBV20-1 with TRBJ1-1; D is perhaps TRBD1 (5 bases). Germline lookup yields CDR1 DFQATT and CDR2 SNEGSKA (reference sequence). Trimming left V 0 bases short and J 3 bases short, with 11 bases between. The CDR3 has 14 residues. In nucleotides, the CDR3 is TGCAGTGCTAGAGATCAAGGGACCCACACTGAAGCTTTCTTT. Amino acids: CSARDQGTHTEAFF.

The CDR3: CASRREGRFHEQYF. The DNA for the CDR3 is TGTGCCAGCAGACGGGAGGGACGGTTCCACGAGCAGTACTTC. The V and J genes are TRBV6-2 or TRBV6-3 and TRBJ2-7, with TRBD2 matching 8 bases. The CDR3 loop spans 14 amino acids. J gave up 5 bases and V 6 bases, and 9 bases lay outside the gene matches. The germline CDR1 and CDR2 sequences are MNHEY and SVGEGT.

CDR3 in amino acids: CASSGQGAPAEQYF. The CDR3 DNA is TGTGCCAGCAGCGGACAGGGGGCGCCGGCCGAGCAGTACTTC. V and J are TRBV5-6 and TRBJ2-7; 11 nucleotides line up with TRBD1. Germline trimming cut 4 bases from V and 6 bases from J; bases unmatched to any gene: 6. CDR3 length equals 14 residues. Per the germline V gene, CDR1 is SGHDT and CDR2 is YYEEEE. Variable domain in full (rest from reference TRBV5-6 and TRBJ2-7): DAGVTQSPTHLIKTRGQQVTLRCSPKSGHDTVSWYQQALGQGPQFIFQYYEEEERQRGNFPDRFSGHQFPNYSSELNVNALLLGDSALYLCASSGQGAPAEQYFGPGTRLTVT.

This sequence joins TRBV7-2 and TRBJ2-7; possible D gene TRBD1, 5 bases. Trimming left V 1 base short and J 2 bases short, with 12 bases between. The CDR3 runs to 15 residues. Germline values: CDR1 SGHTA, CDR2 FQGNSA. CDR3 DNA sequence: TGTGCCAGCAGCTTAGGAGACAGTCGGGCCTACGAGCAGTACTTC. Its protein is CASSLGDSRAYEQYF. Full variable domain (remainder filled in from reference TRBV7-2 and TRBJ2-7): GAGVSQSPSNKVTEKGKDVELRCDPISGHTALYWYRQSLGQGLEFLIYFQGNSAPDKSGLPSDRFSAERTGGSVSTLTIQRTQQEDSAVYLCASSLGDSRAYEQYFGPGTRLTVT.

This chain connects TRBV14 to TRBJ2-1; D might be TRBD2 (7 bases). Germline CDR1 and CDR2: SGHDN and FVKESK. This CDR3 spans 20 amino acids. Trimming shortened V by 0 bases and J by 7 bases, and 28 bases separated the two germline ends. In DNA form, the CDR3 reads TGTGCCAGCAGCCAAGATAGCACCCCTGGGGGCGGGGGCTCCAGGAATGAGCAGTTCTTC. Translating it yields CASSQDSTPGGGGSRNEQFF. The variable domain in full, with the rest retrieved from reference TRBV14 and TRBJ2-1, is EAGVTQFPSHSVIEKGQTVTLRCDPISGHDNLYWYRRVMGKEIKFLLHFVKESKQDESGMPNNRFLAERTGGTYSTLKVQPAELEDSGVYFCASSQDSTPGGGGSRNEQFFGPGTRLTVL.

This clonotype was observed a handful of times. A much larger clone differs from this one at a single base, so this may be a read error. The V gene is TRBV7-8, the J gene TRBJ1-5; possible D gene TRBD1, 5 bases. Germline CDR1 and CDR2: SGHVS and FQNEAQ. This CDR3 has 13 amino acids. Between the trimmed V and J ends, which lost 8 bases and 3 bases, there was a span of 11 bases. The CDR3 DNA follows: TGTGCCAGCGCGAGGGGAAACAATCAGCCCCAGCATTTT. Translated: CASARGNNQPQHF.

This clonotype appeared a few times. The CDR3 loop is CSARVFTGGNQETQYF. The CDR3 nucleotides read TGCAGTGCTAGAGTTTTTACGGGGGGTAATCAAGAGACCCAGTACTTC. The chain combines TRBV20-1 with TRBJ2-5; TRBD2 matches at 7 bases. The V gene end was trimmed by 1 base and the J gene end by 2 bases; junction bases not matched to a gene: 10. The CDR3 is 16 residues long. CDR1 and CDR2 (germline): DFQATT, SNEGSKA (reference sequence).

This clonotype was seen just once. One end of the junction does not line up with germline, which may come from a read error. The chain combines TRBV20-1 with TRBJ2-2; 11 bases line up with TRBD2. CDR3 length: 16 amino acids. Germline lookup yields CDR1 DFQATT and CDR2 SNEGSKA (reference sequence). The DNA of the CDR3 is TGCAGTGTTCCATCTACTAGCGGGGGACCCACCGGGGAGTTGTTTTTT. Translated: CSVPSTSGGPTGELFF.

In its sample, this clonotype was seen once. The V gene is TRBV29-1, the J gene TRBJ2-1; D remains unclear. This CDR3 is built from 14 residues. The V gene lost 4 bases and the J gene lost 8 bases, with 18 bases spanning the gap. The germline V gene has CDR1 SQVTM and CDR2 ANQGSEA. The CDR3 region is CSVAVSVQRDEQFF. The CDR3 nucleotides are TGCAGCGTTGCAGTGTCGGTCCAACGGGATGAGCAGTTCTTC.

This clonotype was counted once. Germline is not matched at one junction end, which may reflect a read error. The chain carries TRBV28 and TRBJ1-2, with a weak D call TRBD1 (6 bases). Germline CDR1 and CDR2: MDHEN and SYDVKM. The CDR3 contains 14 residues. The CDR3 coding sequence is TGTGCCTGCAGCCGTGCACAGGGTTTCTATGGCTACACCTTC. It is translated as CACSRAQGFYGYTF.